The source of this TCR beta chain is a study of blood T cell repertoires in COVID-19. Original analysis: Reference gene primer amplification gave nucleated cell count estimates. Profiling relied on immunoSEQ multiplex PCR, and the TCRdb table lists in-frame clones only, not all of them. That table supplies the V and J calls and clone size; D and trimming were determined from the DNA. The table includes fewer than 200,000 clones, approximately 90% detected once. V gave up 4 bases and J gave up 7 bases; unmatched junction bases: 11. The germline CDR1 and CDR2 sequences are SGHDT and YYEEEE. The CDR3 is 15 amino acids.

The chain is built from TRBV5-6 and TRBJ1-2, with TRBD1 identical over 9 bases. The clonotype comes from a man between 18 and 29 years old who had recovered from COVID-19. The sequenced material came from peripheral blood. For the CDR3, the DNA is TGTGCCAGCAGCACCGACCACAGGGGGCCGAGTGGCTACACCTTC. It yields the protein CASSTDHRGPSGYTF.